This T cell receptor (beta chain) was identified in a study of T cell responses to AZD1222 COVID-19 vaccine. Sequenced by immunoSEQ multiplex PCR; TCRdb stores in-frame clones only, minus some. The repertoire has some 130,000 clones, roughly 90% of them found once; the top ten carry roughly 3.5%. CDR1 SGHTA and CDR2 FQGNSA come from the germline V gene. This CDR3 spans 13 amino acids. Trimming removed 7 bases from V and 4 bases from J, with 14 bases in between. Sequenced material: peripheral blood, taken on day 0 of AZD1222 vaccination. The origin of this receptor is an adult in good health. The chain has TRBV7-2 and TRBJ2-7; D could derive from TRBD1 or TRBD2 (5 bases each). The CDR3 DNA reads TGTGCCAGCAACGAGGGACCTTGGTACGAGCAGTACTTC. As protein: CASNEGPWYEQYF. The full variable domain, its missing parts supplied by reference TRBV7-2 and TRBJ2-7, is GAGVSQSPSNKVTEKGKDVELRCDPISGHTALYWYRQSLGQGLEFLIYFQGNSAPDKSGLPSDRFSAERTGGSVSTLTIQRTQQEDSAVYLCASNEGPWYEQYFGPGTRLTVT.